This TCR beta chain emerged from a study of shared clonotypes between healthy human individuals. Study-wide background: CD4 naive cells filled three plates per donor, CD4 memory three, CD8 naive two and CD8 memory one.

This clone showed up just once. Its antigen is undetermined. Naive CD8 cells, CD45RO-negative and positively selected for CCR7, excluded terminally differentiated effector memory CD45RA+ cells. The assay was run at deep level. Assay used: immunoSEQ multiplex PCR; TCRdb lists only in-frame clones, some missing. The sample gives under 2,000,000 clones, over 85% of which show up once; 1% to 1.5% is in the top ten. Study results and caveats: Owing to a small donor count, the genetic and exposure-history diversity represented was limited.

The clonotype comes from a young man in good health. Sample: naive CD8+ T cells sorted from blood.

The CDR3 coding sequence is TGTGCCAGCAGTCTTCCAGGGGGAATAGATGAAAAACTGTTTTTT. Protein: CASSLPGGIDEKLFF. This rearrangement joins TRBV27 to TRBJ1-4, with 7 bases lining up with TRBD1. The CDR3 is 15 amino acids. The germline gives CDR1 MNHEY, CDR2 SMNVEV (reference sequence). V lost 5 bases and J lost 6; bases outside the gene matches: 9.